This T cell receptor (beta chain) is drawn from a study of cytomegalovirus exposure and HLA in healthy donors. Study-level results: TCR beta sequences reportedly predicted most subjects' HLA-A and HLA-B alleles accurately. In a later analysis, several top co-occurrence clusters appeared linked to parvovirus B19, influenza, CMV and Epstein-Barr virus.

About this clone itself: The target antigen is unknown. Other DNA sequences from this sample encode an identical CDR3 as well.

Regarding donors, all were healthy bone marrow donors. Amplification used 60 Vbeta primers and 13 Jbeta primers. Data came from immunoSEQ multiplex PCR; TCRdb stores just in-frame clones and leaves some out. The table lists hundreds of thousands of clones, 82% of them singletons. The V end lost 1 base, the J end lost 8 bases, and 8 bases lay between the germline ends. From germline, CDR1 is KGHSH and CDR2 LQKENI. There are 13 residues in the CDR3. This receptor was identified in a man aged 35-49 years in good health and CMV-seropositive. This rearrangement joins TRBV18 to TRBJ1-4; a possible D gene is TRBD1 (5 bases). The sequenced sample was PBMCs. The CDR3 loop is CASSPRGGEKLFF. CDR3 coding DNA: TGTGCCAGCTCACCACGGGGCGGAGAAAAACTGTTTTTT.